This passage covers 27 T cell receptor beta chains from one sample sequenced in a study of siplizumab effects on memory and regulatory T cells (dated by TCRdb to the late 2010s). Libraries were prepared through the immunoSEQ multiplex PCR assay. The source is immuneACCESS, and TCRdb retained only in-frame sequences with V and J called. Part of the clones is not carried over; for the studies checked, unresolved V genes explain less than half of this, and the remainder is unexplained. The sample profile shows 100,000 or so clones; roughly 92% of them were found once. 0.55% to 0.65% of the sample is in the top ten clones. Sequencing used Tregs sorted from blood. The receptors shown here come from a human donor in good health.

The chain joins TRBV18 to TRBJ2-5; TRBD2 agrees at 9 bases. This CDR3 has 14 amino acids. Germline V gene lookup returns CDR1 KGHSH and CDR2 LQKENI. V was clipped by 2 bases and J by 4 bases; unmatched bases: 2. The CDR3 nucleotides are TGTGCCAGCTCACCAATTAGCGGGAGAGAGACCCAGTACTTC. Its translation: CASSPISGRETQYF.

The V gene is TRBV9, the J gene TRBJ1-5; TRBD1 might be the D (6 bases). CDR1 is SGDLS and CDR2 is YYNGEE in the germline V gene. Deletions cut 3 bases from V and 3 bases from J, with 13 bases between. The length of the CDR3 is 15 residues. In DNA form, the CDR3 reads TGTGCCAGCAGCGCTAGGGGGGCCTTCAATCAGCCCCAGCATTTT. This encodes CASSARGAFNQPQHF.

The rearrangement joins TRBV5-1 to TRBJ2-5; D call uncertain. CDR1 SGHRS and CDR2 YFSETQ come from the germline V gene. V was shortened by 4 bases and J by 0 bases, with 7 bases between the two germline ends. The CDR3 length is 13 residues. The CDR3 region is CASSDSYQETQYF. The CDR3 DNA reads as TGCGCCAGCAGCGATTCGTACCAAGAGACCCAGTACTTC.

This chain links TRBV5-1 with TRBJ1-2; D gene unclear. This CDR3 comprises 13 residues. V gave up 0 bases and J gave up 7 bases, with 10 bases separating them. Germline V CDR1 and CDR2: SGHRS, YFSETQ. The CDR3 DNA reads as TGCGCCAGCAGCTTGGACCTCTTCGGTGGCTACACCTTC. Protein sequence: CASSLDLFGGYTF.

The chain employs TRBV7-9 and TRBJ1-6; TRBD1 is a possible D gene (6 bases). This CDR3 region has 15 residues. Germline V gene data show CDR1 as SEHNR and CDR2 as FQNEAQ (reference sequence). Trimming cost V 1 base and J 6 bases, with 10 bases left between them. As DNA, the CDR3 is TGTGCCAGCAGCTTAGTTTTCAGGGGTAATTCACCCCTCCACTTT. It translates to CASSLVFRGNSPLHF. The full variable domain, with the rest looked up from reference TRBV7-9 and TRBJ1-6, is DTGVSQNPRHKITKRGQNVTFRCDPISEHNRLYWYRQTLGQGPEFLTYFQNEAQLEKSRLLSDRFSAERPKGSFSTLEIQRTEQGDSAMYLCASSLVFRGNSPLHFGNGTRLTVT.

The V call is TRBV18, the J call TRBJ2-1, with 12 bases aligning to TRBD2. Germline-derived CDR1 and CDR2 are KGHSH and LQKENI. The V gene end was trimmed by 3 bases and the J gene end by 12 bases; junction bases not matched to a gene: 3. The CDR3 runs to 13 residues. CDR3 protein: CASSPGLAGLQFF. CDR3 nucleotides: TGTGCCAGCTCACCGGGACTAGCGGGCCTGCAGTTCTTC.

The genes are TRBV7-9 and TRBJ1-2; D not resolved. There are 15 residues in the CDR3. The germline V gene has CDR1 SEHNR and CDR2 FQNEAQ (reference sequence). The germline V and J ends were trimmed by 3 bases and 6 bases, with 17 bases remaining between them. CDR3 bases: TGTGCCAGCAGCTTCCGTCGGGAATCTCAGCATGGCTACACCTTC. This sequence encodes CASSFRRESQHGYTF.

In this sample, this clone turned up a few times. The rearrangement links TRBV1 to TRBJ2-7; TRBD2, the table's D call, lacks a check against the DNA. TRBV1 is a pseudogene segment. This CDR3 is built from 13 residues. CDR3 sequence: CTSSHLSLYEQYF. The CDR3 DNA reads TGCACCAGCAGCCATTTATCCCTCTACGAGCAGTACTTC.

V usage is TRBV14 and J usage is TRBJ1-3; D call uncertain. This CDR3 is 12 amino acids long. Deletions cut 4 bases from V and 8 bases from J, with 9 bases between. Germline lookup yields CDR1 SGHDN and CDR2 FVKESK. CDR3 in DNA: TGTGCCAGCAGCCCCCGGGTAGACACCATATATTTT. Translating gives CASSPRVDTIYF.

This chain links TRBV28 with TRBJ1-2, with TRBD1 matching over 7 bases. The CDR3 length is 15 residues. CDR1 is MDHEN and CDR2 is SYDVKM in the germline V gene. V shed 7 bases and J 5 bases; nucleotides not matched to a gene: 13. As DNA, the CDR3 is TGTGCCAGCACCCCCGCGGGAGGGGGCGGTTATGGCTACACCTTC. This codes for CASTPAGGGGYGYTF.

This clone was recorded only once. The rearrangement joins TRBV29-1 to TRBJ2-1; the D gene is possibly TRBD2 (6 bases). CDR1 and CDR2 from the germline V gene are SQVTM and ANQGSEA. This CDR3 has 15 amino acids. Trimming took 6 bases from V and 4 from J, leaving 19 bases between them. The CDR3 bases are TGCAGCGTGTGGCGTGGTGGCGGGAAATACAATGAGCAGTTCTTC. Amino acids: CSVWRGGGKYNEQFF.

The V and J genes are TRBV6-1 and TRBJ1-4; TRBD1 matches 7 bases. This CDR3 has 15 residues. Per the germline V gene, CDR1 is MNHNS and CDR2 is SASEGT. With V trimmed by 6 bases and J by 5 bases, 9 bases remained unmatched. CDR3 bases: TGTGCCAGCAGGAGAAAGGGACAGTCAAATGAAAAACTGTTTTTT. Its translation: CASRRKGQSNEKLFF.

The chain joins TRBV27 to TRBJ2-6; a weak D match, TRBD1 (6 bases). V lost 6 bases, J lost 0 bases, and 18 bases lay in between. The germline V gene encodes CDR1 MNHEY and CDR2 SMNVEV (reference sequence). The CDR3 totals 18 residues. The CDR3 region is CASSRPQGADSGANVLTF. The CDR3 DNA is TGTGCCAGCAGCCGTCCACAGGGTGCCGACTCTGGGGCCAACGTCCTGACTTTC.

This clone was counted once. The chain combines TRBV2 with TRBJ2-4; a weak D match, TRBD1 (5 bases). Per germline, CDR1 SNHLY and CDR2 FYNNEI. The length of the CDR3 is 16 residues. The V end lost 5 bases, the J end lost 0 bases, and 14 bases lay between the germline ends. CDR3 protein: CASSTLDSLAKNIQYF. Written as DNA, the CDR3 is TGTGCCAGCAGTACCCTCGACAGTTTAGCCAAAAACATTCAGTACTTC.

J is TRBJ2-1 and V is TRBV18; 10 bases are a match to TRBD1. From germline, CDR1 is KGHSH and CDR2 LQKENI. V gave up 5 bases and J gave up 1 base; unmatched junction bases: 5. The CDR3 runs 16 residues. CDR3 in amino acids: CASSSDRGLSYNEQFF. The CDR3 DNA follows: TGTGCCAGCTCATCGGACAGGGGGTTATCCTACAATGAGCAGTTCTTC.

The DNA for the CDR3 is TGTGCCAGCAGCCCTCGGACTGGCCCTATAGGATACAATGAGCAGTTCTTC. Translated, it gives CASSPRTGPIGYNEQFF. The chain uses TRBV7-2 and TRBJ2-1, with a weak D call TRBD2 (5 bases). This CDR3 has 17 residues. Germline V gene lookup returns CDR1 SGHTA and CDR2 FQGNSA. Deletions cut 5 bases from V and 4 bases from J, with 21 bases between.

The chain carries TRBV9 and TRBJ2-1; D is possibly TRBD2 (7 bases). CDR3 length equals 15 residues. V gave up 4 bases and J gave up 1 base, with 12 bases separating them. Germline CDR1 SGDLS, CDR2 YYNGEE. The CDR3 coding sequence is TGTGCCAGCAGCCCGGGGGGCGGGTCCTACAATGAGCAGTTCTTC. As protein: CASSPGGGSYNEQFF.

This chain uses TRBV7-9 with TRBJ2-1; 11 nucleotides agree with TRBD2. Germline V gene data show CDR1 as SEHNR and CDR2 as FQNEAQ (reference sequence). The CDR3 consists of 17 residues. V was pared by 4 bases and J by 3 bases, with 8 bases of the junction left unmatched. This chain's CDR3 is CASSSRLAGFLYNEQFF. The CDR3 nucleotides are TGTGCCAGCAGCTCCAGACTAGCGGGATTCCTCTACAATGAGCAGTTCTTC.

The chain is built from TRBV9 and TRBJ2-3; TRBD2 agrees at 7 bases. The V gene's germline CDR1 is SGDLS and CDR2 YYNGEE. The CDR3 contains 14 residues. The ends lost 1 base at V and 5 bases at J; junction bases unmatched: 4. CDR3 in amino acids: CASSVIGRLDTQYF. The CDR3, as DNA: TGTGCCAGCAGCGTAATCGGGAGGCTAGATACGCAGTATTTT.

The genes are TRBV14 and TRBJ2-1, with 9 bases identical to TRBD2. This CDR3 comprises 15 residues. Germline-derived CDR1 and CDR2 are SGHDN and FVKESK. V lost 2 bases and J lost 3; bases outside the gene matches: 2. CDR3 sequence reads: CASSQRAGGYNEQFF. The CDR3 region has the DNA TGTGCCAGCAGCCAAAGAGCGGGAGGCTACAATGAGCAGTTCTTC.

The chain joins TRBV10-1 to TRBJ1-5, with a possible D match to TRBD1 (5 bases). The CDR3 length is 13 residues. CDR1 is WNHNN and CDR2 is SYGVQD in the germline V gene (reference sequence). The V and J ends lost 4 bases and 6 bases respectively, with 10 bases between them. The CDR3 is CASSASGGQPQHF. The DNA for the CDR3 is TGCGCCAGCAGTGCCTCGGGGGGTCAGCCCCAGCATTTT.

The chain combines TRBV28 with TRBJ2-5; no clear D. Germline assignment: CDR1 MDHEN and CDR2 SYDVKM. The V end was cut by 2 bases, the J end by 6 bases, with 10 bases between. The CDR3 runs 13 residues. The CDR3 reads CASSLAVPQTQYF. The CDR3 DNA follows: TGTGCCAGCAGTTTAGCCGTCCCGCAGACCCAGTACTTC.

The rearrangement joins TRBV5-1 to TRBJ2-7; D is perhaps TRBD2 (5 bases). The V end was cut by 2 bases, the J end by 3 bases, with 9 bases between. The CDR3 is 13 residues long. CDR1 SGHRS and CDR2 YFSETQ come from the germline V gene. CDR3 residues: CASSFGVHYEQYF. Here the CDR3 DNA reads TGCGCCAGCAGCTTCGGGGTCCACTACGAGCAGTACTTC.

The chain employs TRBV9 and TRBJ2-5; 7 bases are a match to TRBD2. V gave up 4 bases and J gave up 4 bases; unmatched junction bases: 10. The CDR3 is made up of 15 amino acids. The germline V gene encodes CDR1 SGDLS and CDR2 YYNGEE. The CDR3 coding sequence is TGTGCCAGCAGCTCACTGGGCGGGAGAGGAGAGACCCAGTACTTC. This sequence encodes CASSSLGGRGETQYF.

The chain is built from TRBV19 and TRBJ2-1; 9 bases agree with TRBD2. Germline CDR1 is LNHDA and CDR2 is SQIVND (reference sequence). The CDR3 runs to 16 residues. V lost 8 bases, J lost 1 base, and 9 bases stayed unmatched. For the CDR3, the DNA is TGTGCCAGTGGGGGCGGGAGGGCTAAATCCTACAATGAGCAGTTCTTC. Translated, it gives CASGGGRAKSYNEQFF.

The gene calls are TRBV10-1 and TRBJ2-2; D perhaps matches TRBD2 (6 bases). Germline V gene data show CDR1 as WNHNN and CDR2 as SYGVQD (reference sequence). V gave up 6 bases and J gave up 1 base, with 15 bases separating them. The CDR3 loop spans 16 amino acids. The CDR3: CASSQRAGLNTGELFF. DNA of the CDR3: TGCGCCAGCAGCCAAAGAGCGGGTTTGAACACCGGGGAGCTGTTTTTT.

The rearrangement joins TRBV6-4 to TRBJ2-1; D remains unclear. V lost 2 bases to trimming and J lost 2 bases, with 10 bases between them. The CDR3 consists of 15 residues. Germline values: CDR1 MRHNA, CDR2 SNTAGT. CDR3 in amino acids: CASSDEARPYNEQFF. CDR3 bases: TGTGCCAGCAGTGACGAGGCCCGTCCCTACAATGAGCAGTTCTTC.